This T cell receptor (beta chain) was recorded in a study of blood T cell repertoires in COVID-19. Overall study: Donors in the United States, Italy and Spain gave samples during acute or convalescent COVID-19. T cells, B-cell-depleted T cells, or PBMCs supplied cDNA or gDNA.

Per the original data handling: Nucleated cell counts were estimated from reference gene primer amplification. The protocol was immunoSEQ multiplex PCR, while the TCRdb copy is restricted to in-frame clones and leaves out a portion. The V and J calls and clone size come from that table; D and trimming were worked out from the DNA. The sample yields over 150,000 clones, roughly 82% seen once. The J segment lost 2 bases and the V segment lost 6 bases, leaving 8 bases of the junction unmatched. From germline, CDR1 is KGHSH and CDR2 LQKENI. The CDR3 contains 15 residues. This rearrangement joins TRBV18 to TRBJ2-3; 7 nucleotides line up with TRBD2. This TCR was recovered from a human donor in a cohort sampled during active COVID-19. Sequencing was performed on peripheral blood. CDR3 DNA sequence: TGTGCCAGCTCGGTAGCGGGCGCGAACACAGATACGCAGTATTTT. Translation gives CASSVAGANTDTQYF.